This T cell receptor (beta chain) originates from a study of T cells in Graves' hyperthyroidism and ophthalmopathy. At the level of the study: Peripheral blood samples were taken at initial diagnosis, prior to any treatment. General study results and limits: Blood also carried most thyroid clonotypes expanded above 0.001. By a 13 V-J model, ophthalmopathy was set apart from stable hyperthyroidism.

TCR beta CDR3 regions were amplified from RNA transcripts. First-round RT-PCR with HTBI primers amplified the TCR CDR3 region. From the multiplex PCR reads, TCRdb called clonotypes with MiXCR, one entry per CDR3 protein. Among some 270,000 distinct CDR3 sequences, more than 20% were seen once, and the ten largest hold approximately 35%. For ophthalmopathy patients, the Clinical Activity Score was at least 3 and the NOSPECS grade at least 4; duration was under 3 months. This clonotype was detected many times. Its antigen is as yet unknown. With 7 bases removed from V and 3 bases from J, the gap between germline ends came to 16 bases. The CDR3 is 14 amino acids. Per the germline V gene, CDR1 is MNHNS and CDR2 is SASEGT.

The TCR sequence derives from a woman aged 35 to 49 with Graves' ophthalmopathy. Sequencing was performed on blood. This rearrangement joins TRBV6-1 to TRBJ2-7; perhaps TRBD2 as D (6 bases). This chain's CDR3 is CASTPGVSSYEQYF. The CDR3, as DNA: TGTGCCAGCACTCCGGGGGTCTCGAGCTACGAGCAGTACTTC.